This T cell receptor (beta chain) was documented in a study of T cell responses to AZD1222 COVID-19 vaccine. This clone was observed a single time. This table comes from immunoSEQ multiplex PCR, and its TCRdb copy is limited to in-frame clones, with some not included. The table records approximately 210,000 clones, about 94% of them present only once. The CDR3 is 15 amino acids. Trimming took off 2 bases at V and 4 bases at J, with 13 bases between the two ends. Germline V gives CDR1 SNHLY, CDR2 FYNNEI. The rearrangement joins TRBV2 to TRBJ2-3; a weak D match, TRBD2 (6 bases). The material was peripheral blood, obtained 28 days after the second dose of the MenACWY control vaccine. The clonotype originates from an adult who received the MenACWY meningococcal vaccine as a control. The CDR3 nucleotides are TGTGCCAGCAGTGAACTCTACGGGGAGGCAGATACGCAGTATTTT. Residues: CASSELYGEADTQYF. The whole variable domain, filled in from reference TRBV2 and TRBJ2-3, reads EPEVTQTPSHQVTQMGQEVILRCVPISNHLYFYWYRQILGQKVEFLVSFYNNEISEKSEIFDDQFSVERPDGSNFTLKIRSTKLEDSAMYFCASSELYGEADTQYFGPGTRLTVL.